Listed below are T cell receptor beta chains from one sample, sequenced in a study of OX40 agonist ivuxolimab in advanced cancers. Method: immunoSEQ multiplex PCR; TCRdb's copy keeps in-frame clones and lacks some. The sample has 90,000 to 100,000 clones; about 85% are singletons. Sequenced material: CD4+ or CD8+ T cells sorted from blood, taken in a trial of the OX40 agonist ivuxolimab. The receptors come from an adult with an advanced solid tumor such as melanoma, head and neck, liver or kidney cancer. Both conserved end residues are part of each CDR3. The D gene is left open where the match is weak. Size values are once, few and many counts, or a class for expanded clones, and some rows have none.

abundance: few
v_gene: TRBV5-1
d_gene: -
j_gene: TRBJ2-2
CDR3nt: TGCGCCAGCAGCTTGGATGGGAATAGGGGTACCGGGGAGCTGTTTTTT
CDR3aa: CASSLDGNRGTGELFF

abundance: -
v_gene: TRBV7-2
d_gene: -
j_gene: TRBJ2-1
CDR3nt: TGTGCCAGCAGCTTAGAATGGGGTTCGGTATTCTACAATGAGCAGTTCTTC
CDR3aa: CASSLEWGSVFYNEQFF

abundance: -
v_gene: TRBV9
d_gene: -
j_gene: TRBJ2-1
CDR3nt: TGTGCCAGCAGCGTAGCTACAGCGGCTAGCTCCTACAATGAGCAGTTCTTC
CDR3aa: CASSVATAASSYNEQFF

abundance: -
v_gene: TRBV28
d_gene: TRBD2
j_gene: TRBJ2-5
CDR3nt: TGTGCCAGCAGGACGGCGACTAGCGGGAGTGAGACCCAGTACTTC
CDR3aa: CASRTATSGSETQYF

abundance: -
v_gene: TRBV27
d_gene: TRBD2
j_gene: TRBJ2-5
CDR3nt: TGTGCCAGCAGACGGGGGACTAGCGGGAGAGGGGTCCGAGAGACCCAGTACTTC
CDR3aa: CASRRGTSGRGVRETQYF

abundance: -
v_gene: TRBV6-5
d_gene: -
j_gene: TRBJ2-3
CDR3nt: TGTGCCAGCAGTTACTCGGGACCCACAGATACGCAGTATTTT
CDR3aa: CASSYSGPTDTQYF

abundance: -
v_gene: TRBV7-9
d_gene: TRBD2
j_gene: TRBJ2-7
CDR3nt: TGTGCCAGCAGCAAAAATAGCGGGAGCTCCTACGAGCAGTACTTC
CDR3aa: CASSKNSGSSYEQYF

abundance: -
v_gene: TRBV7-9
d_gene: -
j_gene: TRBJ2-3
CDR3nt: TGTGCCAGCAGCCCTAAGACATCCCCCAGCACAGATACGCAGTATTTT
CDR3aa: CASSPKTSPSTDTQYF

abundance: -
v_gene: TRBV7-9
d_gene: TRBD1
j_gene: TRBJ1-2
CDR3nt: TGTGCCAGCACGAACCAGGGGGGTGGCTACACCTTC
CDR3aa: CASTNQGGGYTF

abundance: -
v_gene: TRBV10-3
d_gene: TRBD1
j_gene: TRBJ2-7
CDR3nt: TGTGCCATCAGTGTCGGACAGGACTCCTACGAGCAGTACTTC
CDR3aa: CAISVGQDSYEQYF

abundance: -
v_gene: TRBV30
d_gene: -
j_gene: TRBJ2-5
CDR3nt: TGTGCCTGGAGTGCCCCCGTTGGGCTTGGAGAGACCCAGTACTTC
CDR3aa: CAWSAPVGLGETQYF

abundance: -
v_gene: TRBV9
d_gene: -
j_gene: TRBJ1-4
CDR3nt: TGTGCCAGCAGCGCCAGGGAGGATGAAAAACTGTTTTTT
CDR3aa: CASSAREDEKLFF

abundance: -
v_gene: TRBV11-3
d_gene: -
j_gene: TRBJ2-6
CDR3nt: TGTGCCAGCAGCTGGACTGGGGCCAACGTCCTGACTTTC
CDR3aa: CASSWTGANVLTF

abundance: -
v_gene: TRBV14
d_gene: TRBD2
j_gene: TRBJ2-1
CDR3nt: TGTGCCAGCAGCCAAGACGGACTAGCGGAGTCCCCGTGGGACAATGAGCAGTTCTTC
CDR3aa: CASSQDGLAESPWDNEQFF

abundance: -
v_gene: TRBV4-3
d_gene: -
j_gene: TRBJ1-5
CDR3nt: TGCGCCAGCAGCCAGAGTGGGGGAGATCAGCCCCAGCATTTT
CDR3aa: CASSQSGGDQPQHF

abundance: -
v_gene: TRBV5-6
d_gene: -
j_gene: TRBJ1-5
CDR3nt: TGTGCCAGCAGCTCGCCCTTTCAGCCCCAGCATTTT
CDR3aa: CASSSPFQPQHF

abundance: -
v_gene: TRBV7-3
d_gene: TRBD2
j_gene: TRBJ2-1
CDR3nt: TGTGCCAGCAGCAAAACTAGCGGTCACAATGAGCAGTTCTTC
CDR3aa: CASSKTSGHNEQFF

abundance: -
v_gene: TRBV11-2
d_gene: -
j_gene: TRBJ2-4
CDR3nt: TGTGCCAGCAGCTTAGGCCAAGTGAACATTCAGTACTTC
CDR3aa: CASSLGQVNIQYF

abundance: -
v_gene: TRBV7-6
d_gene: TRBD2
j_gene: TRBJ2-3
CDR3nt: TGTGCCAGCAGTGTTGAGCGGGAGGGAAGCACAGATACGCAGTATTTT
CDR3aa: CASSVEREGSTDTQYF

abundance: -
v_gene: TRBV27
d_gene: -
j_gene: TRBJ2-7
CDR3nt: TGTGCCAGCAGTTTATCTGGGGGGAGCTTCCCCTCCGAGCAGTACTTC
CDR3aa: CASSLSGGSFPSEQYF

abundance: -
v_gene: TRBV7-8
d_gene: -
j_gene: TRBJ1-4
CDR3nt: TGTGCCAGCAGCTTAGTACGTGGGAAACTGTTTTTT
CDR3aa: CASSLVRGKLFF

abundance: -
v_gene: TRBV10-3
d_gene: -
j_gene: TRBJ2-7
CDR3nt: TGTGCCATCAGTGAGTCGGGTCAGGGGCGGTACGAGCAGTACTTC
CDR3aa: CAISESGQGRYEQYF

abundance: -
v_gene: TRBV28
d_gene: -
j_gene: TRBJ1-5
CDR3nt: TGTGCCAGCAGTTTAGAGGCCGGAAGGGAAGTGGGTCAGCCCCAGCATTTT
CDR3aa: CASSLEAGREVGQPQHF

abundance: once
v_gene: TRBV5-5
d_gene: -
j_gene: TRBJ1-4
CDR3nt: TGTGCCAGCAGCTGGCAGGGGAATTTGGGTGAAAAACTGTTTTTT
CDR3aa: CASSWQGNLGEKLFF

abundance: -
v_gene: TRBV11-1
d_gene: TRBD2
j_gene: TRBJ2-7
CDR3nt: TGTGCCAGCAGAGAGGGTAGCGGGAGCTACGAGCAGTACTTC
CDR3aa: CASREGSGSYEQYF

abundance: -
v_gene: TRBV5-4
d_gene: TRBD1
j_gene: TRBJ2-5
CDR3nt: TGTGCCAGCAGCTCGGGACAGTACCAAGAGACCCAGTACTTC
CDR3aa: CASSSGQYQETQYF

abundance: -
v_gene: TRBV11-2
d_gene: -
j_gene: TRBJ2-7
CDR3nt: TGTGCCAGCAGCTCAACCCGGCGGCGCGGGCCCTACGAGCAGTACTTC
CDR3aa: CASSSTRRRGPYEQYF

abundance: -
v_gene: TRBV5-5
d_gene: -
j_gene: TRBJ2-7
CDR3nt: TGTGCCAGCAGCCCCCAAACCTGGACAGATTCCTACGAGCAGTACTTC
CDR3aa: CASSPQTWTDSYEQYF

abundance: -
v_gene: TRBV11-2
d_gene: -
j_gene: TRBJ1-1
CDR3nt: TGTGCCAGCAGCTTCGGGGTTACTGAAGCTTTCTTT
CDR3aa: CASSFGVTEAFF

abundance: -
v_gene: TRBV29-1
d_gene: -
j_gene: TRBJ2-7
CDR3nt: TGCAGCGTTTGGGACACTAGCTACGAGCAGTACTTC
CDR3aa: CSVWDTSYEQYF

abundance: -
v_gene: TRBV2
d_gene: -
j_gene: TRBJ2-1
CDR3nt: TGTGCCAGCAGGAGCCAGGACGGGGCCTACAATGAGCAGTTCTTC
CDR3aa: CASRSQDGAYNEQFF

abundance: -
v_gene: TRBV6-5
d_gene: -
j_gene: TRBJ1-1
CDR3nt: TGTGCCAGCAGTTACTCGGAACAGAACACTGAAGCTTTCTTT
CDR3aa: CASSYSEQNTEAFF

abundance: -
v_gene: TRBV9
d_gene: -
j_gene: TRBJ2-2
CDR3nt: TGTGCCAGCAGCGTAGGAGGGTACACCGGGGAGCTGTTTTTT
CDR3aa: CASSVGGYTGELFF

abundance: -
v_gene: TRBV28
d_gene: TRBD2
j_gene: TRBJ2-7
CDR3nt: TGTGCCAGCTCCTCTGTTCTGGGGACTAGCGGTTACGAGCAGTACTTC
CDR3aa: CASSSVLGTSGYEQYF

abundance: few
v_gene: TRBV10-2
d_gene: -
j_gene: TRBJ2-1
CDR3nt: TGCGCCAGCAGTGCCCTAGCGTACAATGAGCAGTTCTTC
CDR3aa: CASSALAYNEQFF

abundance: -
v_gene: TRBV11-2
d_gene: TRBD2
j_gene: TRBJ2-7
CDR3nt: TGTGCCAGCAGACTAGCGGGAGGCACCTACGAGCAGTACTTC
CDR3aa: CASRLAGGTYEQYF

abundance: -
v_gene: TRBV6-6
d_gene: -
j_gene: TRBJ2-1
CDR3nt: TGTGCCAGCAGTTACTCGTTGTCGGGGGCAGGAGAGCAGTTCTTC
CDR3aa: CASSYSLSGAGEQFF

abundance: -
v_gene: TRBV5-1
d_gene: -
j_gene: TRBJ2-3
CDR3nt: TGCGCCAGCAGCTTCGACAGAGCCACAGATACGCAGTATTTT
CDR3aa: CASSFDRATDTQYF

abundance: -
v_gene: TRBV6-5
d_gene: -
j_gene: TRBJ2-7
CDR3nt: TGTGCCAGCAGTTACTCCAGGGACTCCTACGAGCAGTACTTC
CDR3aa: CASSYSRDSYEQYF

abundance: -
v_gene: TRBV4-2
d_gene: TRBD2
j_gene: TRBJ2-7
CDR3nt: TGTGCCAGCAGCCAAGAGCTAGCGGGAACGGGTGAGCAGTACTTC
CDR3aa: CASSQELAGTGEQYF

abundance: once
v_gene: TRBV4-3
d_gene: -
j_gene: TRBJ2-7
CDR3nt: TGCGCCAGCAGCCAAGAACAGGCCTACTACGAGCAGTACTTC
CDR3aa: CASSQEQAYYEQYF

abundance: -
v_gene: TRBV6-5
d_gene: -
j_gene: TRBJ2-5
CDR3nt: TGTGCCAGCTGGAGAGCTATGTACTTC
CDR3aa: CASWRAMYF

abundance: -
v_gene: TRBV7-2
d_gene: TRBD1
j_gene: TRBJ1-3
CDR3nt: TGTGCCAGCAGCTTAGGAGGAACAGGGGCTGGAAACACCATATATTTT
CDR3aa: CASSLGGTGAGNTIYF

abundance: -
v_gene: TRBV9
d_gene: -
j_gene: TRBJ2-2
CDR3nt: TGTGCCAGCAGCGAAAACACCGGGGAGCTGTTTTTT
CDR3aa: CASSENTGELFF

abundance: -
v_gene: TRBV30
d_gene: -
j_gene: TRBJ1-2
CDR3nt: TGTGCTTGGACCCGGTCCGGACAGATTAACTATGGCTACACCTTC
CDR3aa: CAWTRSGQINYGYTF

abundance: -
v_gene: TRBV28
d_gene: -
j_gene: TRBJ2-7
CDR3nt: TGTGCCACTGGCTTGGGGATACTCTACGAGCAGTACTTC
CDR3aa: CATGLGILYEQYF

abundance: -
v_gene: TRBV21-1
d_gene: -
j_gene: TRBJ1-2
CDR3nt: TGTGCCAGCAGCAACAGGGAGAAAAGAAACTATGGCTACACCTTC
CDR3aa: CASSNREKRNYGYTF

abundance: -
v_gene: TRBV7-6
d_gene: TRBD2
j_gene: TRBJ2-7
CDR3nt: TGTGCCAGCAGCCAAGCGGGACCCACTGCGGGGCAGTACTTC
CDR3aa: CASSQAGPTAGQYF

abundance: -
v_gene: TRBV6-6
d_gene: -
j_gene: TRBJ2-7
CDR3nt: TGTGCCAGCAGTTCGCGGGCCACAACCTACGAGCAGTACTTC
CDR3aa: CASSSRATTYEQYF

abundance: -
v_gene: TRBV19
d_gene: TRBD2
j_gene: TRBJ2-7
CDR3nt: TGTGCCAGTAGTATCGGCGGAGATAGCGGGAGTTACGAGCAGTACTTC
CDR3aa: CASSIGGDSGSYEQYF

abundance: -
v_gene: TRBV10-3
d_gene: TRBD1
j_gene: TRBJ2-2
CDR3nt: TGTGCCATCAGCCCGGGACAGGGGTCGTCCGGGGAGCTGTTTTTT
CDR3aa: CAISPGQGSSGELFF

abundance: -
v_gene: TRBV30
d_gene: -
j_gene: TRBJ2-3
CDR3nt: TGTGCCTGGAGTCCCTCGGCCCAAGATACGCAGTATTTT
CDR3aa: CAWSPSAQDTQYF

abundance: -
v_gene: TRBV29-1
d_gene: TRBD1
j_gene: TRBJ1-3
CDR3nt: TGCAGCGTAGACAGGGTTAGATCTGGAAACACCATATATTTT
CDR3aa: CSVDRVRSGNTIYF

abundance: -
v_gene: TRBV10-1
d_gene: -
j_gene: TRBJ2-5
CDR3nt: TGCGCCAGCAGTGTAGGGGGAGCGACCCGGGAGACCCAGTACTTC
CDR3aa: CASSVGGATRETQYF

abundance: -
v_gene: TRBV14
d_gene: -
j_gene: TRBJ1-1
CDR3nt: TGTGCCAGCAGCCAAGATATGGGTCGGGCTTTCTTT
CDR3aa: CASSQDMGRAFF

abundance: -
v_gene: TRBV7-3
d_gene: -
j_gene: TRBJ2-5
CDR3nt: TGTGCCAGCAGCTTGGGGGGTCAGGAGACCCAGTACTTC
CDR3aa: CASSLGGQETQYF

abundance: -
v_gene: TRBV5-1
d_gene: -
j_gene: TRBJ2-3
CDR3nt: TGCGCCAGCAGCCAGGGGACGGGCTTTACAGATACGCAGTATTTT
CDR3aa: CASSQGTGFTDTQYF

abundance: -
v_gene: TRBV18
d_gene: -
j_gene: TRBJ2-3
CDR3nt: TGTGCCAGCTCACCACCGTCTCAGCGCGCAGATACGCAGTATTTT
CDR3aa: CASSPPSQRADTQYF